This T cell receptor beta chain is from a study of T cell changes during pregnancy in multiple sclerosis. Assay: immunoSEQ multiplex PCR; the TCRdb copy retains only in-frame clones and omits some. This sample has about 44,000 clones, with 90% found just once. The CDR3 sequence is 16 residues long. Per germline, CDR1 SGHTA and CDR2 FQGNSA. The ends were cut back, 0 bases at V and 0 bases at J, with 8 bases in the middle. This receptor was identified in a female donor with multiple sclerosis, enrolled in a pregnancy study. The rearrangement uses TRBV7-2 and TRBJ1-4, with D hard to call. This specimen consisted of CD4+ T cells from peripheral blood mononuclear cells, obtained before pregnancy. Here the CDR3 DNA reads TGTGCCAGCAGCTTAGCGTGGCGGGCAACTAATGAAAAACTGTTTTTT. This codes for CASSLAWRATNEKLFF.